The subject of this entry is one T cell receptor beta chain. The antigen is unknown. With 4 bases clipped from V and 8 bases from J, the junction kept 9 bases outside the gene matches. Per germline, CDR1 SGHNT and CDR2 YYREEE (reference sequence). The CDR3 is 16 amino acids. These data belong to a study of blood T cells in healthy people across ages. Study outcomes and limitations: PBMCs that were unsorted prevented a conclusive naive versus antigen-experienced comparison. Estimated diversity across one million T cells was deemed an underestimate.

A second PCR of about 6 to 11 cycles used a sample-barcoded 5' primer and a J-beta primer mix. Each single sample gave us at least 2.5 million CDR3-containing paired-end reads. MiXCR was run by TCRdb on the 5' RACE reads, yielding one entry per CDR3 protein. The top ten hold less than 2.5% of the sample, which has 2 million or so distinct CDR3 sequences, 49% seen once. The chain combines TRBV5-4 with TRBJ1-6, with 10 bases that match TRBD1. This receptor was obtained from a woman between 35 and 50 years old in good health. Material for sequencing was blood. This chain's CDR3 is CASSRGGDRGYSPLHF. The CDR3 nucleotides are TGTGCCAGCAGCCGCGGCGGGGACAGGGGATATTCACCCCTCCACTTT.